The 23 T cell receptor beta chains listed next were all sequenced from one sample in a study of blood T cell repertoires in COVID-19. The assay was immunoSEQ multiplex PCR, and TCRdb's table has in-frame clones only and misses some. The table records a few hundred thousand clones, around 87% of them present only once. The material sequenced was PBMCs or T cells enriched from blood (not recorded which). The receptor set was obtained from a man younger than 45 who had been exposed to COVID-19.

This clone showed up just a few times. The J gene is TRBJ1-2, the V gene TRBV14, with D hard to call. The CDR3 extends over 14 amino acids. Trimming stripped 0 bases from V and 7 bases from J, with 12 bases between. From germline, CDR1 is SGHDN and CDR2 FVKESK. CDR3: CASSQDREIPGYTF. CDR3 coding DNA: TGTGCCAGCAGCCAAGATAGGGAGATCCCTGGCTACACCTTC.

The chain uses TRBV5-1 and TRBJ2-2; 15 positions match TRBD2. The V gene's germline CDR1 is SGHRS and CDR2 YFSETQ. CDR3 length equals 16 residues. The junction had 8 bases not matched to a gene; V was cut back by 4 bases and J by 10 bases. CDR3 sequence (DNA): TGCGCCAGCAGCCTAGGACTAGCGGGGGGGCAGCAGGAGCTGTTTTTT. Translation gives CASSLGLAGGQQELFF.

The table lists this clone with a few counts. V is TRBV12-5 and J is TRBJ1-2, with 9 positions matching TRBD1. Germline values: CDR1 LGHNT, CDR2 FRNRAP. The CDR3 length is 18 residues. V shed 0 bases and J 4 bases; nucleotides not matched to a gene: 12. The DNA of the CDR3 is TGTGCTAGTGGTTTGGTTCTAGGACAGGGGACCCAAGCCTATGGCTACACCTTC. It is translated as CASGLVLGQGTQAYGYTF.

The rearrangement links TRBV15 to TRBJ2-2, with a tentative D call TRBD2 (6 bases). Trimming took off 0 bases at V and 7 bases at J, with 21 bases between the two ends. From germline, CDR1 is LNHNV and CDR2 YYDKDF (reference sequence). The length of the CDR3 is 18 residues. The CDR3 is CATSRDPGPVGGVGELFF. CDR3 nucleotides: TGTGCCACCAGCAGAGACCCTGGGCCTGTGGGGGGAGTCGGGGAGCTGTTTTTT.

The sample holds one count of this clone. V and J are TRBV3-1 (or the pseudogene TRBV3-2) and TRBJ1-2, with D uncertain. Germline assignment: CDR1 LGHDT and CDR2 YNNKEL (reference sequence). V shed 0 bases and J shed 4 bases, with 6 bases lying between them. This CDR3 spans 13 amino acids. In DNA form, the CDR3 reads TGTGCCAGCAGCCAAGATATGAGCTATGGCTACACCTTC. Residues: CASSQDMSYGYTF.

The chain carries TRBV7-2 and TRBJ2-4; D is uncertain. Trimming removed 5 bases from V and 9 bases from J, with 14 bases in between. CDR1 and CDR2 (germline): SGHTA, FQGNSA. The CDR3 length is 13 residues. The CDR3 nucleotides read TGTGCCAGCAGCGTAACTCGAGGTGTCATTCAGTACTTC. Its translation: CASSVTRGVIQYF.

CDR3: CASSTNWYSNQPQHF. The DNA for the CDR3 is TGTGCCAGCAGTACCAACTGGTATAGCAATCAGCCCCAGCATTTT. The chain links TRBV6-4 to TRBJ1-5, with D unclear. CDR1 is MRHNA, CDR2 SNTAGT, per germline. The V end was cut by 5 bases, the J end by 0 bases, with 11 bases between. The CDR3 covers 15 residues.

The rearrangement joins TRBV18 to TRBJ1-5; D remains ambiguous. V was trimmed by 2 bases and J by 6 bases, leaving 17 bases between them. This CDR3 is 16 amino acids long. CDR1 and CDR2 from the germline V gene are KGHSH and LQKENI. The CDR3 is CASSPGLSANRQPQHF. The CDR3 region has the DNA TGTGCCAGCTCACCAGGACTTAGTGCGAACCGTCAGCCCCAGCATTTT.

The chain links TRBV6-5 to TRBJ1-1; D possibly corresponds to TRBD1 (6 bases). Germline CDR1 MNHEY, CDR2 SVGAGI. The CDR3 contains 15 residues. V shed 2 bases and J shed 0 bases, with 10 bases lying between them. CDR3 sequence: CASSYRRTVNTEAFF. CDR3 coding DNA: TGTGCCAGCAGTTACAGACGGACAGTGAACACTGAAGCTTTCTTT.

The V and J genes are TRBV18 and TRBJ1-5; no definite D call. This CDR3 contains 16 residues. From germline, CDR1 is KGHSH and CDR2 LQKENI. Trimming cost V 2 bases and J 0 bases, with 11 bases left between them. The CDR3 nucleotides read TGTGCCAGCTCACCAGGAACCGGGGTTAGCAATCAGCCCCAGCATTTT. Protein product: CASSPGTGVSNQPQHF.

The rearrangement uses TRBV5-1 and TRBJ1-3; 7 bases are a match to TRBD1. V gave up 6 bases and J gave up 4 bases; unmatched junction bases: 19. Germline values: CDR1 SGHRS, CDR2 YFSETQ. The CDR3 consists of 18 residues. CDR3 region: CASTPGDRVISGGNTIYF. CDR3 DNA sequence: TGCGCCAGCACTCCGGGTGACAGGGTGATCTCTGGAGGAAACACCATATATTTT.

The chain recombines TRBV7-9 with TRBJ2-3; 9 nucleotides match TRBD1. CDR1 is SEHNR, CDR2 FQNEAQ, per germline (reference sequence). The CDR3 contains 15 residues. V was pared by 3 bases and J by 7 bases, with 8 bases of the junction left unmatched. The DNA of the CDR3 is TGTGCCAGCAGCTTCCGGACAGGGGTTGGAAATACGCAGTATTTT. Amino acid sequence: CASSFRTGVGNTQYF.

The V and J genes are TRBV11-1 and TRBJ2-5, with 15 bases identical to TRBD2. V was clipped by 4 bases and J by 4 bases; unmatched bases: 4. This CDR3 is 16 amino acids long. Germline CDR1 SGHAT, CDR2 FQDESV (reference sequence). The DNA of the CDR3 is TGTGCCAGCAGCTCCGGACTAGCGGGGGGGCGAGAGACCCAGTACTTC. Translation gives CASSSGLAGGRETQYF.

The CDR3 DNA is TGTGCCAGCAGTCCGACAGGGCGACGCCAGCCCCAGCATTTT. This encodes CASSPTGRRQPQHF. The rearrangement uses TRBV6-5 and TRBJ1-5, with 7 nucleotides matching TRBD1. Per the germline V gene, CDR1 is MNHEY and CDR2 is SVGAGI. The trim removed 5 bases at V and 7 bases at J, leaving 8 bases unmatched. The CDR3 runs 14 residues.

The V gene is TRBV2, the J gene TRBJ2-7; perhaps TRBD1 as D (6 bases). Germline-derived CDR1 and CDR2 are SNHLY and FYNNEI. Trimming left V 6 bases short and J 7 bases short, with 13 bases between. The CDR3 has 12 amino acids. CDR3 protein: CASRSQGWEQYF. CDR3 nucleotide sequence: TGTGCCAGCAGGTCACAGGGATGGGAGCAGTACTTC.

The V call is TRBV3-1 (or the pseudogene TRBV3-2), the J call TRBJ2-6; D is unresolved. Per germline, CDR1 LGHDT and CDR2 YNNKEL (reference sequence). The CDR3 runs to 16 residues. Deletions cut 7 bases from V and 0 bases from J, with 13 bases between. The CDR3 DNA sequence: TGTGCCAGCAACCCAGGTTTAGGCTCTGGGGCCAACGTCCTGACTTTC. Translating it yields CASNPGLGSGANVLTF.

This clone was detected only once. The J gene is TRBJ2-5, the V gene TRBV4-1; a possible D gene is TRBD2 (5 bases). CDR3 length: 17 residues. Germline V gene sequence: CDR1 MGHRA, CDR2 YSYEKL. V lost 0 bases and J lost 9, with 23 bases in between. The CDR3 nucleotides are TGCGCCAGCAGCCAAGAGAATAGAGGGCGAAAGTGGAGATCCCAGTACTTC. Protein product: CASSQENRGRKWRSQYF.

The chain recombines TRBV3-1 (or the pseudogene TRBV3-2) with TRBJ1-6, with a weak D call TRBD1 (5 bases). In germline, CDR1 is LGHDT, CDR2 YNNKEL (reference sequence). V lost 3 bases and J 10 bases, leaving 10 bases between the germline ends. This CDR3 comprises 13 residues. CDR3 protein: CASSHQGKSPLHF. The DNA for the CDR3 is TGTGCCAGCAGCCATCAGGGCAAATCACCCCTCCACTTT.

This rearrangement joins TRBV3-1 (or the pseudogene TRBV3-2) to TRBJ2-7; TRBD1 matches 10 bases. The trim removed 0 bases at V and 4 bases at J, leaving 6 bases unmatched. CDR1 is LGHDT, CDR2 YNNKEL, per germline (reference sequence). The CDR3 contains 16 residues. This CDR3 reads CASSQDAGTGDYEQYF. For the CDR3, the DNA is TGTGCCAGCAGCCAAGATGCCGGGACAGGGGATTACGAGCAGTACTTC.

The V call is TRBV5-4, the J call TRBJ1-2, with 10 bases lining up with TRBD1. The length of the CDR3 is 14 residues. Germline V gene lookup returns CDR1 SGHNT and CDR2 YYREEE (reference sequence). With V trimmed by 4 bases and J by 6 bases, 6 bases remained unmatched. This chain's CDR3 is CASSRGTGEHGYTF. CDR3 coding DNA: TGTGCCAGCAGCCGTGGGACAGGGGAGCATGGCTACACCTTC.

The V gene is TRBV5-5, the J gene TRBJ2-5, with 7 nucleotides matching TRBD2. CDR3 size: 13 residues. Germline CDR1 and CDR2: SGHKS and YYEKEE (reference sequence). The V and J ends lost 3 bases and 6 bases, in that order; junction bases with no gene match: 5. The CDR3 region is CASSWTSSQTQYF. CDR3 in DNA: TGTGCCAGCAGCTGGACTAGTTCGCAGACCCAGTACTTC.

The rearrangement links TRBV7-6 to TRBJ1-3; TRBD1 matches at 7 bases. CDR1 is SGHVS, CDR2 FNYEAQ, per germline. There are 13 residues in the CDR3. Germline trimming cut 3 bases from V and 8 bases from J; bases unmatched to any gene: 4. CDR3 loop: CASSFTGEDTIYF. The CDR3 DNA follows: TGTGCCAGCAGCTTCACAGGGGAGGACACCATATATTTT. The whole variable domain, remainder taken from reference TRBV7-6 and TRBJ1-3, is GAGVSQSPRYKVTKRGQDVALRCDPISGHVSLYWYRQALGQGPEFLTYFNYEAQQDKSGLPNDRFSAERPEGSISTLTIQRTEQRDSAMYRCASSFTGEDTIYFGEGSWLTVV.

The chain links TRBV5-1 to TRBJ1-1, with D uncertain. Germline CDR1 reads SGHRS; CDR2 reads YFSETQ. Trimming shortened V by 4 bases and J by 5 bases, and 18 bases separated the two germline ends. The length of the CDR3 is 15 residues. The CDR3 here is CASSPRLSAETEAFF. The CDR3 DNA sequence: TGCGCCAGCAGCCCACGGTTGAGTGCCGAAACTGAAGCTTTCTTT.